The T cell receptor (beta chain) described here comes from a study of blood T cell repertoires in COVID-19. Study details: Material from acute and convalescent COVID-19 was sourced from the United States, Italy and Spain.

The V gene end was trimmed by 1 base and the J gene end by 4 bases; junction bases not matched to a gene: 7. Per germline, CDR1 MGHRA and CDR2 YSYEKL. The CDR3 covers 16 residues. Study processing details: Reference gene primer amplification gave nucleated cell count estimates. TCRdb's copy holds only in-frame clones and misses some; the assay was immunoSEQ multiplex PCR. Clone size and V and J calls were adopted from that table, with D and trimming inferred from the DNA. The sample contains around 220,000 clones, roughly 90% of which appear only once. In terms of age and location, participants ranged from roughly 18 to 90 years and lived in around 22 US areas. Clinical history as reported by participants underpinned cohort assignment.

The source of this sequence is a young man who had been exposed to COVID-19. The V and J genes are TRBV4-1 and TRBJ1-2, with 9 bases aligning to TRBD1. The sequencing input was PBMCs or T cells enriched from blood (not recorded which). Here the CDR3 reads CASSQGFGQGSYGYTF. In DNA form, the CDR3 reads TGCGCCAGCAGCCAAGGCTTTGGACAGGGGTCCTATGGCTACACCTTC.